The TCR beta chain described here comes from a study of T cell repertoires in cytomegalovirus infection. Study overall: Both CMV infection and a matching HLA type were indicated by public TCR beta signatures. Findings and caveats of the study: Predominance within the ex vivo response was attributable to HLA-C-restricted CMV-specific TCR beta clonotypes. Totalled public TCR beta family frequency picked out people who carried CMV plus the relevant HLA.

This clonotype has a handful of counts. Its antigen is not identified. Each CDR3 protein gets one entry after TCRdb re-called the reads with MiXCR. The sample comprises fewer than 400,000 distinct CDR3 sequences, less than 20% of which are singletons, and under 9% rests with the top ten. In germline, CDR1 is SEHNR, CDR2 FQNEAQ (reference sequence). This CDR3 has 20 amino acids. V lost 1 base, J lost 0 bases, and 22 bases lay in between. This clonotype was sampled from a human donor in good health (CMV status not recorded). Some clones in this sample may be carry-over from other donors' samples. What was sequenced was PBMCs. The V and J genes are TRBV7-9 and TRBJ1-5; a possible D gene is TRBD1 (5 bases). CDR3 DNA sequence: TGTGCCAGCAGCTTAGTCCCCCCCGGCAGGGAATTATATAGCAATCAGCCCCAGCATTTT. This codes for CASSLVPPGRELYSNQPQHF.